One sample yielded the 4 T cell receptor beta chains listed below, sequenced in a study of blood T cell repertoires in COVID-19. Assay: immunoSEQ multiplex PCR; the TCRdb copy retains only in-frame clones and omits some. The data hold 150,000 to 200,000 clones, with 88% observed a single time. Sample: peripheral blood. These receptors were collected from a man between 35 and 55 years old with active or convalescent COVID-19.

This sequence joins TRBV15 and TRBJ1-5; 8 bases agree with TRBD1. The germline V gene encodes CDR1 LNHNV and CDR2 YYDKDF (reference sequence). This CDR3 contains 14 residues. The trim removed 5 bases at V and 7 bases at J, leaving 7 bases unmatched. CDR3 coding DNA: TGTGCCACCAGCCTGGGGACAGGCGGGCAGCCCCAGCATTTT. Protein sequence: CATSLGTGGQPQHF.

The CDR3 DNA sequence: TGTGCCACCAGAGGACAGGGGGCTAATGAGCAGTTCTTC. Translating it yields CATRGQGANEQFF. This chain joins TRBV24-1 and TRBJ2-1, with 11 bases aligning to TRBD1. V shed 7 bases, J shed 7 bases, and the junction held 2 bases outside the gene matches. From germline, CDR1 is KGHDR and CDR2 SFDVKD. This CDR3 has 13 residues.

The V and J genes are TRBV2 and TRBJ1-1, with TRBD1 matching 7 bases. This CDR3 region has 14 residues. Trimming removed 5 bases from V and 0 bases from J; junction bases left unmatched: 3. Germline V gene lookup returns CDR1 SNHLY and CDR2 FYNNEI. The CDR3 nucleotides are TGTGCCAGCAGTAAGGGACAGCTGAACACTGAAGCTTTCTTT. Its translation: CASSKGQLNTEAFF.

The rearrangement joins TRBV7-2 to TRBJ2-3; 8 bases map to TRBD1. CDR3 length: 15 amino acids. Germline-derived CDR1 and CDR2 are SGHTA and FQGNSA. V was clipped by 7 bases and J by 1 base; unmatched bases: 7. The DNA for the CDR3 is TGTGCCAGCACCTTTGGGACAGGAGGCACAGATACGCAGTATTTT. It encodes CASTFGTGGTDTQYF.